These 15 T cell receptor beta chains were all obtained from the same sample, sequenced in a study of cytomegalovirus exposure and HLA in healthy donors. The PCR made use of 60 Vbeta and 13 Jbeta primers. The data were produced by immunoSEQ multiplex PCR, yet TCRdb's version contains in-frame clones alone and is incomplete. This sample lists more than 200,000 clones; its ten largest clones have around 0.95%. Material: PBMCs. Receptor source: a woman aged 25 to 45 in good health and CMV-seropositive.

The chain links TRBV19 to TRBJ2-7, with TRBD2 identical over 9 bases. After removal of 11 bases from V and 7 bases from J, the junction contained 21 bases not matched to a gene. Germline CDR1 reads LNHDA; CDR2 reads SQIVND (reference sequence). The CDR3 extends over 16 amino acids. CDR3 protein: CACSSGLAGRRGEQYF. In DNA form, the CDR3 reads TGTGCCTGTTCGTCGGGGCTAGCGGGAAGGCGCGGAGAGCAGTACTTC.

This chain links TRBV2 with TRBJ2-3; a possible D gene is TRBD2 (6 bases). Trimming pared 4 bases from V and 1 base from J, leaving 12 bases between. This CDR3 has 15 residues. Germline-derived CDR1 and CDR2 are SNHLY and FYNNEI. The CDR3 loop reads CASSVRAGGTDTQYF. CDR3 bases: TGTGCCAGCAGTGTAAGAGCGGGTGGCACAGATACGCAGTATTTT.

This chain connects TRBV15 to TRBJ1-2; 7 nucleotides match TRBD1. Losses at the gene ends were 5 bases for V and 0 bases for J; bases not matched to a gene: 6. The CDR3 sequence is 15 residues long. The germline CDR1 and CDR2 sequences are LNHNV and YYDKDF (reference sequence). The CDR3 here is CATSGGTVTNYGYTF. The CDR3 DNA reads TGTGCCACCAGCGGGGGGACAGTTACTAACTATGGCTACACCTTC.

V gene TRBV27 combines with J gene TRBJ1-2, with D possibly matching TRBD1 (6 bases). Germline values: CDR1 MNHEY, CDR2 SMNVEV (reference sequence). The CDR3 runs 13 residues. V lost 2 bases, J lost 8 bases, and 12 bases lay in between. The CDR3 nucleotides read TGTGCCAGCAGTTTAAGGCCAGGGGACGGCTACACCTTC. Residues: CASSLRPGDGYTF.

The rearrangement links TRBV10-3 to TRBJ1-2; 8 bases match TRBD1. V lost 5 bases to trimming and J lost 2 bases; unmatched junction nucleotides: 10. The germline CDR1 and CDR2 sequences are ENHRY and SYGVKD. The CDR3 runs 16 residues. The CDR3: CAISPRGPEANYGYTF. CDR3 bases: TGTGCCATCAGTCCCAGGGGGCCAGAGGCGAACTATGGCTACACCTTC.

The rearrangement joins TRBV12-5 to TRBJ2-6; D gene unclear. CDR1 LGHNT and CDR2 FRNRAP come from the germline V gene. V lost 7 bases, J lost 4 bases, and 11 bases lay in between. The CDR3 contains 14 residues. The chain's CDR3 is CASAPNSGANVLTF. DNA of the CDR3: TGTGCTAGTGCCCCAAACTCCGGGGCCAACGTCCTGACTTTC.

This sequence joins TRBV7-2 and TRBJ2-3; D not certain. V was cut by 0 bases and J by 6 bases, with 7 bases left in between. The CDR3 has 13 residues. Germline-derived CDR1 and CDR2 are SGHTA and FQGNSA. In nucleotides, the CDR3 is TGTGCCAGCAGCTTAGCTGTGCGCGATACGCAGTATTTT. Translated: CASSLAVRDTQYF.

The V gene is TRBV7-9, the J gene TRBJ2-7, with TRBD2 as a possible D gene (7 bases). The CDR3 runs to 12 residues. CDR1 and CDR2 (germline): SEHNR, FQNEAQ (reference sequence). With 4 bases removed from V and 6 bases from J, the gap between germline ends came to 10 bases. The CDR3 DNA follows: TGTGCCAGCAGCTACAGGGAGGGCGAGCAGTACTTC. Protein sequence: CASSYREGEQYF.

This CDR3 is CASSEVKGVYSNQPQHF. CDR3 sequence (DNA): TGTGCCAGCAGTGAGGTTAAGGGGGTCTATAGCAATCAGCCCCAGCATTTT. J is TRBJ1-5 and V is TRBV2; D may be TRBD1 (6 bases). CDR1 and CDR2 from the germline V gene are SNHLY and FYNNEI. The V end lost 3 bases, the J end lost 0 bases, and 15 bases lay between the germline ends. The CDR3 contains 17 residues.

The genes are TRBV7-8 and TRBJ1-1; D is possibly TRBD1 (5 bases). The CDR3 is 16 amino acids. Trimming took off 5 bases at V and 1 base at J, with 17 bases between the two ends. Germline assignment: CDR1 SGHVS and CDR2 FQNEAQ. CDR3 sequence reads: CASSPGRGLANTEAFF. CDR3 sequence (DNA): TGTGCCAGCAGCCCGGGGCGGGGGTTAGCGAACACTGAAGCTTTCTTT. The whole variable domain, filled in from reference TRBV7-8 and TRBJ1-1, reads GAGVSQSPRYKVAKRGQDVALRCDPISGHVSLFWYQQALGQGPEFLTYFQNEAQLDKSGLPSDRFFAERPEGSVSTLKIQRTQQEDSAVYLCASSPGRGLANTEAFFGQGTRLTVV.

The chain employs TRBV28 and TRBJ2-1; 13 bases map to TRBD2. V shed 2 bases and J 15 bases; nucleotides not matched to a gene: 13. The CDR3 has 16 amino acids. Per germline, CDR1 MDHEN and CDR2 SYDVKM. The DNA for the CDR3 is TGTGCCAGCAGTTTACACCCGACTAGCGGGAGGACGTATGCGTTCTTC. It codes for CASSLHPTSGRTYAFF.

The rearrangement links TRBV18 to TRBJ1-1; D not resolved. Germline V gene sequence: CDR1 KGHSH, CDR2 LQKENI. Trimming cost V 1 base and J 0 bases, with 12 bases left between them. This CDR3 comprises 16 residues. The CDR3 region has the DNA TGTGCCAGCTCACCACTTCAGGTTGGCGTGAACACTGAAGCTTTCTTT. This encodes CASSPLQVGVNTEAFF.

The V call is TRBV6-6, the J call TRBJ2-5, with D perhaps TRBD1 (7 bases). CDR1 is MNHNY and CDR2 is SVGAGI in the germline V gene (reference sequence). The CDR3 spans 14 residues. Trimming cost V 0 bases and J 5 bases, with 10 bases left between them. CDR3 sequence reads: CASSYSTGRETQYF. The CDR3 DNA reads TGTGCCAGCAGTTACTCGACAGGGAGGGAGACCCAGTACTTC.

The gene calls are TRBV18 and TRBJ2-5; 8 bases agree with TRBD1. With the DNA end fitting TRBJ2-7 better, the J assignment may be wrong. Germline-derived CDR1 and CDR2 are KGHSH and LQKENI. CDR3 size: 14 residues. The CDR3 DNA reads TGTGCCAGCTCACCGACGACAGGGGCGGACGAGCAGTACTTC. Protein product: CASSPTTGADEQYF.

This chain uses TRBV28 with TRBJ1-2; D gene ambiguous. CDR1 is MDHEN, CDR2 SYDVKM, per germline. Trimming removed 7 bases at V and 4 bases at J, with 7 bases between. The length of the CDR3 is 11 residues. The chain's CDR3 is CASISFYGYTF. In DNA, the CDR3 is TGTGCCAGCATTTCATTCTATGGCTACACCTTC.